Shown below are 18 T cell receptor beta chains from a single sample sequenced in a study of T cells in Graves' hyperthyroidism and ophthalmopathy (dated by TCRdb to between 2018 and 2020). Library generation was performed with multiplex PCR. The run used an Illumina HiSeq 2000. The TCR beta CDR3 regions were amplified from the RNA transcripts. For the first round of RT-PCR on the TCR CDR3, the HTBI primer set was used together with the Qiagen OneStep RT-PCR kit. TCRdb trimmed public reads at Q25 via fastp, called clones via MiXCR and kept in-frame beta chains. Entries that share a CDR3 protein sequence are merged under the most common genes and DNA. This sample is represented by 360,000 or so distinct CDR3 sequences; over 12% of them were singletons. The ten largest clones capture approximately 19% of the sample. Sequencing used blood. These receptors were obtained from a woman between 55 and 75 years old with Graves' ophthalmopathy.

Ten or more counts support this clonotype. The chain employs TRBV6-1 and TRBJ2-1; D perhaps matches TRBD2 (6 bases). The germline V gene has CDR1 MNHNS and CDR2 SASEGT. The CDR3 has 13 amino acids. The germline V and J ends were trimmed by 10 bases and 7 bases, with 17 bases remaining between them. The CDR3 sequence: CATWLAAGNEQFF. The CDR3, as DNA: TGTGCCACCTGGTTAGCGGCAGGGAATGAGCAGTTCTTC.

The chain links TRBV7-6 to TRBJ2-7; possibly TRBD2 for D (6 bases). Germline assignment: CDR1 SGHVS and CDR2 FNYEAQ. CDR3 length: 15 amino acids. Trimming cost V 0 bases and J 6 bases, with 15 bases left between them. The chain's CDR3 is CASSLAQAGSSEQYF. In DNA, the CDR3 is TGTGCCAGCAGCTTAGCGCAAGCGGGTAGTTCCGAGCAGTACTTC.

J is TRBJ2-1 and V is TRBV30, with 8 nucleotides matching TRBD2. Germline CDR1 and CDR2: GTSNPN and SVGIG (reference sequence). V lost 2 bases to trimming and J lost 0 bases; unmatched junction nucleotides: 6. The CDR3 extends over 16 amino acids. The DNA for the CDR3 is TGTGCCTGGAGTACCCGGGGGGGAAGCTCCTACAATGAGCAGTTCTTC. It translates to CAWSTRGGSSYNEQFF.

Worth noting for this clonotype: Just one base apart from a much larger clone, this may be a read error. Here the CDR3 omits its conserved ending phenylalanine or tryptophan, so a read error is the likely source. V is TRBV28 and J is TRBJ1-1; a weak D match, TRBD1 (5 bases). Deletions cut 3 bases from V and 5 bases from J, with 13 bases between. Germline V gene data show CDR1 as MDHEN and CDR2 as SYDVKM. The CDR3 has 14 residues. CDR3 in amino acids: CASSFQGGRTEAFL. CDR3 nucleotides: TGTGCCAGCAGTTTCCAGGGAGGGCGAACTGAAGCTTTCCTT.

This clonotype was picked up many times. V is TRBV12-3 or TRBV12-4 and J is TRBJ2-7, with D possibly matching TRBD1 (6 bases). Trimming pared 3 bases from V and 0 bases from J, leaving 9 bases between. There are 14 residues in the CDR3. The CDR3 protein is CASSFRTASYEQYF. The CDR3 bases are TGTGCCAGCAGTTTCCGGACAGCCTCCTACGAGCAGTACTTC.

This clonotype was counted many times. CDR3 in DNA: TGTGCCAGCAGTCTAACCGGGACAGGGTACGAGCAGTACTTC. Translated, it gives CASSLTGTGYEQYF. The genes are TRBV28 and TRBJ2-7; TRBD1 matches 9 bases. CDR1 MDHEN and CDR2 SYDVKM come from the germline V gene. Unmatched junction bases numbered 6, after V lost 5 bases and J lost 4 bases. The CDR3 loop spans 14 amino acids.

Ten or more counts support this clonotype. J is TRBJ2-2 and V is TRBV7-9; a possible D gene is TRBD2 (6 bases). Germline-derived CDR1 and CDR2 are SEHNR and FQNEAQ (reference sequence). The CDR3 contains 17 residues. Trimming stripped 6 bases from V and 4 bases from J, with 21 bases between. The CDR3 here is CASSPARRAHGTGELFF. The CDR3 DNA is TGTGCCAGCAGTCCCGCCAGGAGGGCCCATGGCACCGGGGAGCTGTTTTTT.

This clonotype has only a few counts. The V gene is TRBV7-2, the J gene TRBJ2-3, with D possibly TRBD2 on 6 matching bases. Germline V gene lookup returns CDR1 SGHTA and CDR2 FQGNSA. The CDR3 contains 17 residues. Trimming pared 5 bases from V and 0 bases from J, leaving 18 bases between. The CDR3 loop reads CASSLRGIADSTDTQYF. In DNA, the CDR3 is TGTGCCAGCAGCCTCCGGGGGATAGCGGATAGCACAGATACGCAGTATTTT.

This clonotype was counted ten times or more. The CDR3 coding sequence is TGTGCCAGCAGCCTGTCCATGACTAGCGTATTAGGGTCTACAGATACGCAGTATTTT. This translates into CASSLSMTSVLGSTDTQYF. This chain joins TRBV5-8 and TRBJ2-3; the match to TRBD2 covers 8 bases. The germline V gene encodes CDR1 SGHTS and CDR2 YDEGEE. The CDR3 runs 19 residues. Trimming took 4 bases from V and 3 from J; bases not matched to a gene: 19.

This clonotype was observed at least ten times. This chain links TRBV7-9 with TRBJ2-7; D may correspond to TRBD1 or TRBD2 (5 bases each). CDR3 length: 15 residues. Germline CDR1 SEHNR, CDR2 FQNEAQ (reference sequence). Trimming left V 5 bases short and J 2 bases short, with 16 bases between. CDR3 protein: CASSPRDLHPYEQYF. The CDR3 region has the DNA TGTGCCAGCAGCCCCCGGGACCTTCACCCCTACGAGCAGTACTTC.

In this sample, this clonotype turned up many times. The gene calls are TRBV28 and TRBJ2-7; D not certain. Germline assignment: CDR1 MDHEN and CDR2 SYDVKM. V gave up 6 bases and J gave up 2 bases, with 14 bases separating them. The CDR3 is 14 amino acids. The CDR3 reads CASSRLGGAYEQYF. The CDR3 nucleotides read TGTGCCAGCAGCCGGCTAGGTGGAGCCTACGAGCAGTACTTC.

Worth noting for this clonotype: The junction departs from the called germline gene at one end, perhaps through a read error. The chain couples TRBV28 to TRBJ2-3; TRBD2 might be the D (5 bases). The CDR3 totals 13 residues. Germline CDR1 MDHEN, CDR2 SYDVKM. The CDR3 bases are TGTGCCAGCAGGGACTCAAGCACAGATGCGCAGTATTTT. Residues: CASRDSSTDAQYF.

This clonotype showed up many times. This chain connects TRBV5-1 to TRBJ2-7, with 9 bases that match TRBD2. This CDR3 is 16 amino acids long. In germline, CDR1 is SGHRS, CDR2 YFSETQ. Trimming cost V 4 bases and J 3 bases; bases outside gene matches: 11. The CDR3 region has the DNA TGCGCCAGCAGCCAGGGGAGCGGGAGGTCTTACTACGAGCAGTACTTC. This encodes CASSQGSGRSYYEQYF.

DNA for the CDR3: TGCAGCGTTGAAATAGTGCGAGGGGGACTAGCGGGAGTAGACTACAATGAGCAGTTCTTC. Residues: CSVEIVRGGLAGVDYNEQFF. This chain joins TRBV29-1 and TRBJ2-1, with 14 bases lining up with TRBD2. The CDR3 runs 20 residues. CDR1 and CDR2 from the germline V gene are SQVTM and ANQGSEA. J lost 3 bases, V lost 2 bases, and 15 bases had no gene match.

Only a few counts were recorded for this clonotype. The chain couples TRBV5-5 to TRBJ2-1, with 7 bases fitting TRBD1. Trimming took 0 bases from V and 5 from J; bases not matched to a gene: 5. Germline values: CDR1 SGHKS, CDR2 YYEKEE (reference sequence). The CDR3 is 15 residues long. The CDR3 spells CASSLGQGPDNEQFF. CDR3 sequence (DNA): TGTGCCAGCAGCTTGGGACAGGGTCCGGACAATGAGCAGTTCTTC.

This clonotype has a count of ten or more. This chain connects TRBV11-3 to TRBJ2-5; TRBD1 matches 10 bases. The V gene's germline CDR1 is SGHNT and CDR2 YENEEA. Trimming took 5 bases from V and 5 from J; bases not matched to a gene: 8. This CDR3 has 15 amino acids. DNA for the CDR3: TGTGCCAGCAGCCCGGGGACAGGGGAGGAGGAGACCCAGTACTTC. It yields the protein CASSPGTGEEETQYF.

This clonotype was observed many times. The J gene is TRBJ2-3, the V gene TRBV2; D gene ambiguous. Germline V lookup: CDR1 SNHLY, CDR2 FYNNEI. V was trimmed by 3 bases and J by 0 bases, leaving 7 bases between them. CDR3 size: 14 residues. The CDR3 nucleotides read TGTGCCAGCAGTGAGGTAGCTAGCACAGATACGCAGTATTTT. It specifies CASSEVASTDTQYF.

Here the CDR3 DNA reads TGTGCCAGCAGCCTATGGGCCTCTGGAAACACCATATATTTT. Encoded protein: CASSLWASGNTIYF. This chain uses TRBV7-6 with TRBJ1-3, with D uncertain. The germline V and J ends were trimmed by 5 bases and 0 bases, with 8 bases remaining between them. Germline assignment: CDR1 SGHVS and CDR2 FNYEAQ. The length of the CDR3 is 14 residues.